This TCR beta chain was obtained from a study of cytomegalovirus exposure and HLA in healthy donors. The PCR had 60 Vbeta and 13 Jbeta primers. Assay used: immunoSEQ multiplex PCR; TCRdb lists only in-frame clones, some missing. The sample has about 130,000 clones, more than 75% seen once. Germline trimming cut 5 bases from V and 7 bases from J; bases unmatched to any gene: 6. CDR1 is PRHDT and CDR2 is FYEKMQ in the germline V gene (reference sequence). CDR3 size: 15 residues. The receptor comes from a man aged 30-40 years in good health and CMV-seronegative. This chain uses TRBV13 with TRBJ2-1; TRBD2 aligns across 12 bases. Sequenced material: PBMCs. CDR3 loop: CASSLTGLAGNEQFF. The CDR3 region has the DNA TGTGCCAGCAGCCTTACCGGACTAGCGGGGAATGAGCAGTTCTTC.